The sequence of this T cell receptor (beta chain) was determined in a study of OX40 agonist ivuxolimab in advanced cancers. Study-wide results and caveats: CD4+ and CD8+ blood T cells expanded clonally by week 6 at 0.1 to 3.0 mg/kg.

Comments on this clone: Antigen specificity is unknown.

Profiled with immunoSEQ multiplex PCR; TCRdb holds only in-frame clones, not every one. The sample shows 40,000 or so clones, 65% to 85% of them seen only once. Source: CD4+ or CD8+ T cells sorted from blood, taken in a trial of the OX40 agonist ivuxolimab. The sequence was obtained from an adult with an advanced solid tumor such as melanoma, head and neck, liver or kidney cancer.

This CDR3 reads CASSLRDRGGYTGANVLTF. DNA of the CDR3: TGTGCCAGCAGCTTGAGGGACAGGGGCGGGTATACTGGGGCCAACGTCCTGACTTTC. The chain has TRBV5-5 and TRBJ2-6; 10 nucleotides agree with TRBD1. There are 19 residues in the CDR3. The V and J ends lost 1 base and 2 bases, in that order; junction bases with no gene match: 9. From germline, CDR1 is SGHKS and CDR2 YYEKEE (reference sequence).